Shown below are 24 T cell receptor beta chains from a single sample sequenced in a study of neurological immune-mediated disorders. TCRdb re-analysed the 5' RACE reads in MiXCR, keeping a single row per CDR3 protein. Of approximately 47,000 distinct CDR3 sequences in the sample, roughly 13% were seen once. Indicated time point: longitudinal time-point 3. Sequencing input: PBMCs. The receptors were sampled from a male donor with HTLV-1-associated myelopathy (HAM/TSP).

This clonotype was detected ten times or more. V gene TRBV28 combines with J gene TRBJ2-5; D is unresolved. Trimming shortened V by 3 bases and J by 0 bases, and 11 bases separated the two germline ends. CDR1 is MDHEN, CDR2 SYDVKM, per germline. CDR3 length: 15 amino acids. The CDR3 DNA reads as TGTGCCAGCAGTTTGAGAATCTCGGACCAAGAGACCCAGTACTTC. It yields the protein CASSLRISDQETQYF.

This clonotype is medium-sized (0.01 to 0.1%). The chain is built from TRBV9 and TRBJ2-5; 7 bases match TRBD1. The CDR3 runs to 16 residues. Unmatched junction bases numbered 12, after V lost 0 bases and J lost 7 bases. Germline values: CDR1 SGDLS, CDR2 YYNGEE. The chain's CDR3 is CASSVEPQGGYGTQYF. In nucleotides, the CDR3 is TGTGCCAGCAGCGTAGAACCCCAAGGGGGCTATGGGACCCAGTACTTC.

Ten or more counts support this clonotype. The chain uses TRBV4-3 and TRBJ2-3; D unresolved. This CDR3 contains 13 residues. Trimming took 0 bases from V and 4 from J, leaving 5 bases between them. The germline V gene has CDR1 LGHNA and CDR2 YSLEER. CDR3 amino acids: CASSQDRSDTQYF. In DNA form, the CDR3 reads TGCGCCAGCAGCCAAGATCGATCAGATACGCAGTATTTT.

This clonotype showed up many times. J is TRBJ2-5 and V is TRBV4-2; a possible D gene is TRBD1 (6 bases). V was pared by 3 bases and J by 0 bases, with 11 bases between. CDR1 is LGHNA and CDR2 is YNFKEQ in the germline V gene. CDR3 length: 15 residues. The CDR3 is CASSHVDSYQETQYF. For the CDR3, the DNA is TGTGCCAGCAGCCACGTGGACAGTTACCAAGAGACCCAGTACTTC.

This clonotype was detected ten times or more. The chain joins TRBV29-1 to TRBJ1-1; the D gene is possibly TRBD1 (6 bases). Germline CDR1 reads SQVTM; CDR2 reads ANQGSEA. The CDR3 covers 15 residues. Trimming removed 3 bases from V and 1 base from J, with 15 bases in between. As DNA, the CDR3 is TGCAGCGTTGACATCCCGGGACACAGGAACACTGAAGCTTTCTTT. Translation gives CSVDIPGHRNTEAFF.

The rearrangement links TRBV11-2 to TRBJ2-3; 8 bases map to TRBD2. The CDR3 is 15 residues long. Unmatched junction bases numbered 4, after V lost 5 bases and J lost 0 bases. The V gene's germline CDR1 is SGHAT and CDR2 FQNNGV. The DNA of the CDR3 is TGTGCCAGCAGCGCGAGCGGGGGCAGCACAGATACGCAGTATTTT. Its protein is CASSASGGSTDTQYF. Full variable domain (rest looked up from reference TRBV11-2 and TRBJ2-3): EAGVAQSPRYKIIEKRQSVAFWCNPISGHATLYWYQQILGQGPKLLIQFQNNGVVDDSQLPKDRFSAERLKGVDSTLKIQPAKLEDSAVYLCASSASGGSTDTQYFGPGTRLTVL.

In its sample, this clonotype was seen many times. The germline gene is not matched at one end of the junction; a read error may be the cause. This chain uses TRBV7-7 with TRBJ2-7; TRBD1 matches 8 bases. CDR3 length equals 14 residues. Germline V gene sequence: CDR1 SSHAT, CDR2 FNYEAQ (reference sequence). This chain's CDR3 is CASSSGQGPYEQYF. The CDR3 bases are TGTGCTAGCAGCTCCGGACAGGGACCCTACGAGCAGTACTTC.

This clonotype was seen many times. V is TRBV3-1 and J is TRBJ2-6, with a possible D match to TRBD1 (5 bases). V dropped 0 bases and J dropped 2 bases, with 8 bases sitting between them. Germline lookup yields CDR1 LGHDT and CDR2 YNNKEL (reference sequence). The length of the CDR3 is 16 residues. CDR3: CASSQDARAGANVLTF. CDR3 DNA sequence: TGTGCCAGCAGCCAAGATGCCAGGGCTGGGGCCAACGTCCTGACTTTC.

As concerns this clonotype: Given a much more abundant clone one base away, this may be a read error. The J gene is TRBJ2-5, the V gene TRBV27, with a weak D call TRBD1 (5 bases). The CDR3 spans 14 residues. Between the trimmed V and J ends, which lost 2 bases and 1 base, there was a span of 8 bases. CDR1 is MNHEY, CDR2 SMNVEV, per germline (reference sequence). In DNA, the CDR3 is TGTGCCAGCAGTTTACTGACAGCCCAAGAGACCCAGTACTTC. Its protein is CASSLLTAQETQYF.

This clonotype was seen a handful of times. One end of the junction fails to match germline, which may point to a read error. The chain carries TRBV27 and TRBJ1-1; D unresolved. CDR3 length equals 14 residues. In germline, CDR1 is MNHEY, CDR2 SMNVEV (reference sequence). The CDR3 coding sequence is TGTGCCAGCAGTCTGAGTCTTCTGAACGCTGAAGCTTACTTT. This sequence encodes CASSLSLLNAEAYF.

The count of this clonotype is one. A much larger clone differs by one base, so this may be a read error. The chain employs TRBV6-5 and TRBJ1-5; 9 nucleotides align to TRBD1. The CDR3 runs 13 residues. The germline V gene has CDR1 MNHEY and CDR2 SVGAGI. The CDR3 is CVSRDRGNQTQHF. The CDR3 DNA is TGTGTCAGCAGAGACAGGGGGAATCAGACCCAGCATTTT.

This clonotype has ten or more counts. The rearrangement uses TRBV9 and TRBJ1-3, with unresolved D. The germline CDR1 and CDR2 sequences are SGDLS and YYNGEE. The CDR3 totals 14 residues. The V gene lost 2 bases and the J gene lost 0 bases, with 6 bases spanning the gap. This CDR3 reads CASSVESSGNTIYF. The CDR3 nucleotides are TGTGCCAGCAGCGTCGAGAGCTCTGGAAACACCATATATTTT. The full variable domain, its missing parts supplied by reference TRBV9 and TRBJ1-3, is DSGVTQTPKHLITATGQRVTLRCSPRSGDLSVYWYQQSLDQGLQFLIQYYNGEERAKGNILERFSAQQFPDLHSELNLSSLELGDSALYFCASSVESSGNTIYFGEGSWLTVV.

This clonotype was observed many times. The rearrangement uses TRBV9 and TRBJ2-1, with D perhaps matching TRBD1 or TRBD2 (6 bases each). V lost 0 bases and J 4 bases, leaving 11 bases between the germline ends. The CDR3 extends over 15 amino acids. In germline, CDR1 is SGDLS, CDR2 YYNGEE. The CDR3 reads CASSVAGAGYNEQFF. The CDR3, as DNA: TGTGCCAGCAGCGTAGCGGGGGCGGGTTACAATGAGCAGTTCTTC.

This clonotype was detected ten times or more. The chain uses TRBV3-1 and TRBJ2-2; TRBD2 matches at 12 bases. CDR1 and CDR2 (germline): LGHDT, YNNKEL (reference sequence). Trimming cost V 5 bases and J 6 bases; bases outside gene matches: 7. The CDR3 extends over 16 amino acids. CDR3 sequence (DNA): TGTGCCAGCAGCGCTAGCGGGGGGGCCTCGGCCGGGGAGCTGTTTTTT. This sequence encodes CASSASGGASAGELFF.

This clonotype was found many times. The J gene is TRBJ1-6, the V gene TRBV29-1; TRBD1 might be the D (5 bases). This CDR3 is built from 13 residues. Germline CDR1 is SQVTM and CDR2 is ANQGSEA. V lost 7 bases, J lost 4 bases, and 11 bases lay in between. CDR3 sequence (DNA): TGCAGCGCGCCGGGACTTTATAATTCACCCCTCCACTTT. Translation gives CSAPGLYNSPLHF.

Worth noting for this clonotype: One junction end does not reproduce the germline sequence, and a read error may be involved. CDR3 coding DNA: TGCAGTGCTCTCCTCCGGGACAGGGAGATGTGGGAGCAGTCCTTC. Translation: CSALLRDREMWEQSF. The chain carries TRBV20-1 and TRBJ2-7; 9 bases fit TRBD1. This CDR3 contains 15 residues. Germline V gene lookup returns CDR1 DFQATT and CDR2 SNEGSKA (reference sequence).

The sample holds many counts of this clonotype. The V call is TRBV20-1, the J call TRBJ1-1, with TRBD1 as a possible D gene (5 bases). In germline, CDR1 is DFQATT, CDR2 SNEGSKA (reference sequence). CDR3 length: 15 residues. V lost 2 bases and J lost 0, with 13 bases in between. CDR3 sequence reads: CSARQGGSLNTEAFF. In DNA form, the CDR3 reads TGCAGTGCTAGACAGGGAGGGAGCCTGAACACTGAAGCTTTCTTT.

CDR3 DNA: TGTGCCAGCAGCCGATCGCCGGGACAGGGGGCGAAGCAGTACTTC. Protein sequence: CASSRSPGQGAKQYF. The chain employs TRBV14 and TRBJ2-7, with 12 bases aligning to TRBD1. CDR1 and CDR2 from the germline V gene are SGHDN and FVKESK. After removal of 4 bases from V and 8 bases from J, the junction contained 9 bases not matched to a gene. The CDR3 spans 15 residues.

This clonotype was recorded at least ten times. V is TRBV10-3 and J is TRBJ2-2, with D uncertain. Germline V CDR1 and CDR2: ENHRY, SYGVKD. V was cut by 10 bases and J by 2 bases, with 17 bases left in between. The CDR3 contains 15 residues. The chain's CDR3 is CATCQPDINTGELFF. CDR3 DNA: TGTGCCACCTGCCAACCGGATATCAACACCGGGGAGCTGTTTTTT.

This clonotype was detected many times. The chain employs TRBV7-9 and TRBJ1-1; the match to TRBD1 covers 7 bases. The V gene's germline CDR1 is SEHNR and CDR2 FQNEAQ (reference sequence). This CDR3 contains 13 residues. Trimming took 1 base from V and 8 from J; bases not matched to a gene: 4. The CDR3 coding sequence is TGTGCCAGCAGCTTAGAGGGGGCCCGAGAAGCTTTCTTT. Translated: CASSLEGAREAFF.

This clonotype is classed as medium-sized. This chain uses TRBV6-5 with TRBJ2-5; weak D call: TRBD1 (7 bases). Germline-derived CDR1 and CDR2 are MNHEY and SVGAGI. The length of the CDR3 is 16 residues. V dropped 2 bases and J dropped 2 bases, with 15 bases sitting between them. The CDR3 loop reads CASSYGGTVPQETQYF. CDR3 in DNA: TGTGCCAGCAGTTACGGGGGGACAGTTCCTCAAGAGACCCAGTACTTC.

This clonotype was observed many times. The rearrangement joins TRBV12-3 or TRBV12-4 to TRBJ1-6; D unclear. V was trimmed by 5 bases and J by 6 bases, leaving 8 bases between them. This CDR3 has 13 residues. The CDR3 reads CASSARPNSPLHF. CDR3 bases: TGTGCCAGCAGTGCGCGTCCTAATTCACCCCTCCACTTT.

This clonotype was picked up a small number of times. The chain has TRBV20-1 and TRBJ2-3; 8 bases line up with TRBD2. With 2 bases clipped from V and 2 bases from J, the junction kept 6 bases outside the gene matches. CDR1 is DFQATT and CDR2 is SNEGSKA in the germline V gene (reference sequence). CDR3 size: 15 residues. For the CDR3, the DNA is TGCAGTGCTAGACCTTCCGGGGGGGTCACAGATACGCAGTATTTT. This encodes CSARPSGGVTDTQYF.

This clonotype occurred many times. This chain joins TRBV20-1 and TRBJ2-1; no firm D call. CDR1 is DFQATT, CDR2 SNEGSKA, per germline (reference sequence). The germline V and J ends were trimmed by 0 bases and 7 bases, with 16 bases remaining between them. The CDR3 runs to 15 residues. The CDR3 reads CSARDRGVLRNEQFF. CDR3 bases: TGCAGTGCTAGAGATCGCGGCGTGCTAAGGAATGAGCAGTTCTTC.